These 9 T cell receptor beta chains were all obtained from the same sample, sequenced in a study of T cells after yellow fever vaccination (dated by TCRdb to 2018 to 2020). The sample's treatment or condition label, decoded: live attenuated yellow fever vaccine strain. Library preparation was by 5' RACE. Sequencing relied on an Illumina HiSeq 2500. In TCRdb, the public reads were trimmed at Q25 with fastp and aligned with MiXCR, with productive beta chains retained. Rows are combined by CDR3 protein, so each entry shows the most common genes and DNA. Counted in this sample were roughly 150,000 distinct CDR3 sequences; approximately 6.7% of them appeared once. Over 2% of the sample belongs to the ten largest clones. The source was CD4+ T cells sorted from PBMCs, collected roughly 5 days after the first yellow fever vaccination. These TCRs come from a man in his late teens or twenties who received the YFV17D yellow fever vaccine.

The chain employs TRBV7-8 and TRBJ2-1; D gene ambiguous. The J call is uncertain, as TRBJ2-7 better fits the DNA end. Looked up from germline, CDR1 is SGHVS and CDR2 is FQNEAQ. The length of the CDR3 is 13 residues. The CDR3 DNA reads TGTGCCAGCAGCTTAGAACAGCGCAATGAGCAGTACTTC. Protein sequence: CASSLEQRNEQYF.

This clonotype was seen a few times. The chain is built from TRBV7-8 and TRBJ2-1, with TRBD2 as a possible D gene (6 bases). Germline CDR1 SGHVS, CDR2 FQNEAQ. The CDR3 is made up of 16 amino acids. V lost 5 bases and J lost 11, with 25 bases in between. This CDR3 reads CASSPGGLTATMKQFF. The CDR3 nucleotides are TGTGCCAGCAGCCCTGGGGGACTGACGGCTACAATGAAGCAGTTCTTC. Variable domain in full (rest from reference TRBV7-8 and TRBJ2-1): GAGVSQSPRYKVAKRGQDVALRCDPISGHVSLFWYQQALGQGPEFLTYFQNEAQLDKSGLPSDRFFAERPEGSVSTLKIQRTQQEDSAVYLCASSPGGLTATMKQFFGPGTRLTVL.

The chain recombines TRBV3-1 with TRBJ2-7; TRBD1 aligns across 12 bases. Trimming took 4 bases from V and 6 from J; bases not matched to a gene: 4. This CDR3 spans 14 amino acids. From germline, CDR1 is LGHDT and CDR2 YNNKEL (reference sequence). In nucleotides, the CDR3 is TGTGCCAGCAGCCTCCGGGACAGGGGGCCCGAGCAGTACTTC. This translates into CASSLRDRGPEQYF.

The CDR3 spells CASSFVTGNNSPLHF. In nucleotides, the CDR3 is TGTGCCAGCAGCTTTGTGACAGGGAATAATTCACCCCTCCACTTT. The chain combines TRBV7-2 with TRBJ1-6; 7 positions agree with TRBD1. Germline CDR1 is SGHTA and CDR2 is FQGNSA. CDR3 length: 15 residues. After removal of 3 bases from V and 5 bases from J, the junction contained 4 bases not matched to a gene.

This clonotype was detected many times. The rearrangement joins TRBV5-1 to TRBJ1-1; D might be TRBD1 (6 bases). Germline lookup yields CDR1 SGHRS and CDR2 YFSETQ. The CDR3 sequence is 14 residues long. V lost 0 bases to trimming and J lost 1 base, with 7 bases between them. The CDR3 loop is CASSLEGENTEAFF. The CDR3 DNA reads as TGCGCCAGCAGCTTGGAGGGGGAGAACACTGAAGCTTTCTTT.

This clonotype was found a few times. J is TRBJ2-3 and V is TRBV23-1, with 7 bases lining up with TRBD1. TRBV23-1 qualifies as an ORF whose function is uncertain. This CDR3 region has 20 residues. Germline trimming cut 7 bases from V and 2 bases from J; bases unmatched to any gene: 24. The CDR3 DNA sequence: TGCGCCAGCAAGAGAGCTACCGGGACAGACAACGGGCCGATCACAGATACGCAGTATTTT. It translates to CASKRATGTDNGPITDTQYF.

This clonotype has just a few counts. V usage is TRBV6-5 and J usage is TRBJ1-4; maybe TRBD1 (5 bases). The germline V gene encodes CDR1 MNHEY and CDR2 SVGAGI. V lost 0 bases and J lost 0, with 14 bases in between. The CDR3 covers 18 residues. The CDR3 protein is CASSYSGTLLATNEKLFF. CDR3 nucleotide sequence: TGTGCCAGCAGTTACTCCGGGACCCTCCTTGCAACTAATGAAAAACTGTTTTTT.

The gene calls are TRBV5-8 and TRBJ1-5; D ambiguous. Germline V lookup: CDR1 SGHTS, CDR2 YDEGEE. CDR3 length equals 15 residues. Deletions cut 3 bases from V and 2 bases from J, with 12 bases between. Here the CDR3 reads CASSSDLLGNQPQHF. The CDR3 nucleotides read TGTGCCAGCAGCTCAGACCTGCTGGGCAATCAGCCCCAGCATTTT.

This clonotype was seen at least ten times. V gene TRBV7-9 combines with J gene TRBJ2-2, with D perhaps matching TRBD2 (6 bases). V was clipped by 3 bases and J by 6 bases, with 8 bases between them. This CDR3 contains 13 residues. The germline CDR1 and CDR2 sequences are SEHNR and FQNEAQ (reference sequence). CDR3 loop: CASSFWEAGELFF. CDR3 sequence (DNA): TGTGCCAGCAGCTTCTGGGAGGCCGGGGAGCTGTTTTTT.